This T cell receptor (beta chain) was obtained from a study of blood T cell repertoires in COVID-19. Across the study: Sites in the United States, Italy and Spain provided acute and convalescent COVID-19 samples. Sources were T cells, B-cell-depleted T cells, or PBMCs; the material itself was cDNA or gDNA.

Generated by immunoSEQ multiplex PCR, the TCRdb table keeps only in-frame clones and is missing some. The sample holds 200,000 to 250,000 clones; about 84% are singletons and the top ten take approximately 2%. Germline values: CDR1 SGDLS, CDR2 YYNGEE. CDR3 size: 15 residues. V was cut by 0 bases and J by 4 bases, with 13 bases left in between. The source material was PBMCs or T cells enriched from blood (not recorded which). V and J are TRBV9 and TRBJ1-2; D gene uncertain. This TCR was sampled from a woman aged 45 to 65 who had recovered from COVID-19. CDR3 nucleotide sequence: TGTGCCAGCAGCGTAGTAACGACTCTACCCTATGGCTACACCTTC. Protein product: CASSVVTTLPYGYTF.